Listed here are 32 T cell receptor beta chains from one sample, sequenced in a study of CD8+CD57+ T cells in acquired aplastic anemia. Both TCR beta VDJ combination and CDR3 sequence profiling were carried out. Genomic DNA was the template for this profiling. TCRdb used MiXCR to reprocess the reads, holding one entry per CDR3 protein. The data hold roughly 180,000 distinct CDR3 sequences, with 64% observed a single time. Sequences were obtained from sorted CD4+, CD8+, or CD8+CD57+ T cells (not recorded which) from PBMCs. All receptors come from a human donor with severe aplastic anemia or a healthy control (not recorded which).

In its sample, this clonotype was seen once. One junction end disagrees with the germline gene, perhaps due to a read error. The gene calls are TRBV7-7 and TRBJ2-7, with TRBD2 identical over 7 bases. This CDR3 contains 15 residues. Per the germline V gene, CDR1 is SSHAT and CDR2 is FNYEAQ (reference sequence). This CDR3 reads CASSLGYGGTYEQYF. CDR3 coding DNA: TGTGCTAGCAGCTTAGGTTACGGGGGGACCTACGAGCAGTACTTC.

V and J are TRBV7-9 and TRBJ2-6; TRBD1 matches 9 bases. This CDR3 is 20 amino acids long. Trimming cost V 5 bases and J 0 bases; bases outside gene matches: 14. Germline CDR1 is SEHNR and CDR2 is FQNEAQ (reference sequence). For the CDR3, the DNA is TGTGCCAGCAGCATCCGGGACAGGGCAAGTCCTTCCTCTGGGGCCAACGTCCTGACTTTC. It specifies CASSIRDRASPSSGANVLTF.

As for this clonotype: Mismatch with germline at one junction end may stem from a read error. The V and J genes are TRBV20-1 and TRBJ2-5; 8 bases are a match to TRBD2. This CDR3 region has 15 residues. Germline-derived CDR1 and CDR2 are DFQATT and SNEGSKA (reference sequence). CDR3 nucleotide sequence: TGCAGTGCTATACCATTGGGACTAGGTGAAGAGGCCCAGTACTTC. Its protein product is CSAIPLGLGEEAQYF.

This clonotype was detected a few times. The chain links TRBV7-9 to TRBJ1-1; TRBD1 is a possible D gene (5 bases). V was trimmed by 1 base and J by 5 bases, leaving 11 bases between them. CDR3 length: 14 amino acids. Per the germline V gene, CDR1 is SEHNR and CDR2 is FQNEAQ (reference sequence). The CDR3 nucleotides are TGTGCCAGCAGCTTAGAAGGGGATGGGACTGAAGCTTTCTTT. Its protein is CASSLEGDGTEAFF.

This clonotype was recorded at least ten times. The V and J genes are TRBV19 and TRBJ1-2; perhaps TRBD1 as D (5 bases). Germline values: CDR1 LNHDA, CDR2 SQIVND (reference sequence). Trimming cost V 6 bases and J 4 bases, with 18 bases left between them. The CDR3 consists of 15 residues. The CDR3 DNA reads as TGTGCCAGTAGGATCGCGGGGGGAGAGACCTATGGCTACACCTTC. Its protein is CASRIAGGETYGYTF.

The chain joins TRBV25-1 to TRBJ1-1, with a possible D match to TRBD1 (5 bases). The germline gives CDR1 MGHDK, CDR2 SYGVNS. Trimming took off 9 bases at V and 5 bases at J, with 19 bases between the two ends. The CDR3 sequence is 14 residues long. The CDR3 DNA follows: TGTGCCAGTCAGGAGGGGTCCGCAGGAACTGAAGCTTTCTTT. As protein: CASQEGSAGTEAFF.

Turning to this clonotype: This clone may be a read error of a much larger clone one base away. The rearrangement joins TRBV12-3 or TRBV12-4 to TRBJ2-1, with no clear D. The CDR3 runs 17 residues. Trimming removed 6 bases at V and 0 bases at J, with 18 bases between. CDR3 sequence (DNA): TGTGCCAGCAGCCCTGTCCTTGGGCGAAGCTCCTACAATGAGCAGTTCTTC. It translates to CASSPVLGRSSYNEQFF.

This chain uses TRBV10-3 with TRBJ2-1; D may correspond to TRBD1 or TRBD2 (6 bases each). Germline V gene sequence: CDR1 ENHRY, CDR2 SYGVKD. V gave up 0 bases and J gave up 11 bases, with 26 bases separating them. CDR3 size: 18 residues. DNA of the CDR3: TGTGCCATCAGTGAGTCGGGTTGGGTGTGGGGGGCGATGTGGAAGCAGTTCTTC. This encodes CAISESGWVWGAMWKQFF.

V usage is TRBV24-1 and J usage is TRBJ2-1; D may be TRBD2 (6 bases). This CDR3 region has 15 residues. Trimming left V 11 bases short and J 9 bases short, with 25 bases between. Looked up from germline, CDR1 is KGHDR and CDR2 is SFDVKD. Here the CDR3 DNA reads TGTGCCAGCACCCCGGACTACGGGGTTGGTGGTGAGCAGTTCTTC. It yields the protein CASTPDYGVGGEQFF.

The chain links TRBV19 to TRBJ1-1; perhaps TRBD1 as D (5 bases). In germline, CDR1 is LNHDA, CDR2 SQIVND (reference sequence). CDR3 length equals 14 residues. The V end lost 7 bases, the J end lost 1 base, and 13 bases lay between the germline ends. CDR3: CASTTGRTNTEAFF. CDR3 sequence (DNA): TGTGCCAGTACAACGGGACGGACGAACACTGAAGCTTTCTTT.

CDR3 in amino acids: CSASSPLSGSYEQYF. The CDR3 DNA reads TGCAGTGCTAGTTCGCCTCTTAGCGGCTCCTACGAGCAGTACTTC. The rearrangement uses TRBV20-1 and TRBJ2-7; D may be TRBD2 (6 bases). The V and J ends lost 3 bases and 0 bases respectively, with 15 bases between them. Germline V gene lookup returns CDR1 DFQATT and CDR2 SNEGSKA (reference sequence). This CDR3 region has 15 residues.

This clonotype was seen more than once but under ten times. The CDR3 DNA follows: TGTGCCAGTAGTATAGACCCACCCATAGCGGGGGGGTCAGATACGCAGTATTTT. This codes for CASSIDPPIAGGSDTQYF. The genes are TRBV19 and TRBJ2-3; 11 positions match TRBD2. V lost 0 bases and J lost 4; bases outside the gene matches: 9. The CDR3 has 18 amino acids. Germline V gives CDR1 LNHDA, CDR2 SQIVND (reference sequence).

J is TRBJ1-2 and V is TRBV9; 7 bases map to TRBD1. From germline, CDR1 is SGDLS and CDR2 YYNGEE. CDR3 size: 12 residues. V was pared by 6 bases and J by 5 bases, with 4 bases of the junction left unmatched. The CDR3 DNA is TGTGCCAGCACTACACAGGGGTATGGCTACACCTTC. Residues: CASTTQGYGYTF.

Written as DNA, the CDR3 is TGCAGTGCTAGGGGGACTAGCGGCTACGAGCAGTACTTC. Residues: CSARGTSGYEQYF. The rearrangement joins TRBV20-1 to TRBJ2-7; TRBD2 aligns across 11 bases. Germline V lookup: CDR1 DFQATT, CDR2 SNEGSKA (reference sequence). With 3 bases clipped from V and 3 bases from J, the junction kept 1 base outside the gene matches. The CDR3 spans 13 residues.

This rearrangement joins TRBV20-1 to TRBJ1-2; D not certain. Germline CDR1 and CDR2: DFQATT and SNEGSKA (reference sequence). The CDR3 loop spans 13 amino acids. With 6 bases removed from V and 3 bases from J, the gap between germline ends came to 14 bases. CDR3 sequence (DNA): TGCAGTGCCAGCACCCCGGTCGACTATGGCTACACCTTC. Protein sequence: CSASTPVDYGYTF.

The sample holds many counts of this clonotype. This chain links TRBV20-1 with TRBJ2-5, with D tentatively TRBD2 (6 bases). The V gene's germline CDR1 is DFQATT and CDR2 SNEGSKA (reference sequence). The CDR3 runs 15 residues. Trimming stripped 0 bases from V and 1 base from J, with 12 bases between. CDR3 in DNA: TGCAGTGCTAGAGATATGGGGGGTCTCCAAGAGACCCAGTACTTC. Protein sequence: CSARDMGGLQETQYF.

The gene calls are TRBV7-9 and TRBJ2-7, with 8 bases lining up with TRBD1. The CDR3 is made up of 13 amino acids. Germline assignment: CDR1 SEHNR and CDR2 FQNEAQ (reference sequence). With V trimmed by 11 bases and J by 7 bases, 13 bases remained unmatched. Here the CDR3 DNA reads TGTGCCTGGAGTCCGACAGGGGTAGGGGAGCAGTACTTC. Translating gives CAWSPTGVGEQYF.

The chain has TRBV20-1 and TRBJ2-7; the D is unclear. This CDR3 is 16 amino acids long. V was pared by 0 bases and J by 1 base, with 16 bases between. Germline lookup yields CDR1 DFQATT and CDR2 SNEGSKA (reference sequence). The CDR3, as DNA: TGCAGTGCTAGAGATCGGGTGAGATCCCCATCCTACGAGCAGTACTTC. Encoded protein: CSARDRVRSPSYEQYF.

The chain joins TRBV29-1 to TRBJ1-1; 7 bases fit TRBD1. CDR3 length: 10 amino acids. Germline assignment: CDR1 SQVTM and CDR2 ANQGSEA. V was clipped by 6 bases and J by 7 bases; unmatched bases: 2. Written as DNA, the CDR3 is TGCAGCGTACGGGACAGTGAAGCTTTCTTT. Translated: CSVRDSEAFF.

The chain has TRBV27 and TRBJ2-1; 10 bases align to TRBD1. Germline lookup yields CDR1 MNHEY and CDR2 SMNVEV (reference sequence). CDR3 length equals 14 residues. V lost 6 bases, J lost 4 bases, and 3 bases stayed unmatched. CDR3 in amino acids: CASRRDRGYNEQFF. Here the CDR3 DNA reads TGTGCCAGCAGGAGGGACAGGGGTTACAATGAGCAGTTCTTC.

The chain recombines TRBV5-1 with TRBJ2-7; 8 bases align to TRBD1. The CDR3 consists of 16 residues. V lost 3 bases and J lost 0; bases outside the gene matches: 8. Germline CDR1 SGHRS, CDR2 YFSETQ. CDR3 sequence: CASSSVGTGSSYEQYF. The CDR3 coding sequence is TGCGCCAGCAGCTCCGTGGGGACAGGCAGCTCCTACGAGCAGTACTTC.

The V and J genes are TRBV12-3 or TRBV12-4 and TRBJ2-7, with D perhaps being TRBD1 or TRBD2 (6 bases each). V shed 2 bases and J shed 6 bases, with 17 bases lying between them. This CDR3 is built from 15 residues. This chain's CDR3 is CASSLTGARDSEQYF. DNA for the CDR3: TGTGCCAGCAGTTTAACGGGGGCCAGGGATAGCGAGCAGTACTTC.

A note on this clonotype: A junction boundary mismatches the germline segment, possibly from a read error. V is TRBV11-3 and J is TRBJ1-6; D gene unclear. The CDR3 totals 15 residues. CDR1 and CDR2 from the germline V gene are SGHNT and YENEEA. CDR3 region: CASSLVMDYNSPPHF. In nucleotides, the CDR3 is TGTGCCAGCAGCTTAGTCATGGACTATAATTCACCCCCCCACTTT.

The genes are TRBV10-1 and TRBJ2-7; the match to TRBD2 covers 12 bases. There are 17 residues in the CDR3. The germline gives CDR1 WNHNN, CDR2 SYGVQD (reference sequence). Trimming at V came to 6 bases and at J to 2 bases, leaving 11 bases not matched to a gene. CDR3 region: CASSDLPGLAGTYEQYF. For the CDR3, the DNA is TGCGCCAGCAGCGACCTGCCGGGACTAGCGGGTACCTACGAGCAGTACTTC.

This clonotype was counted at least ten times. V is TRBV7-2 and J is TRBJ2-2; D is unclear. Germline loops: CDR1 SGHTA, CDR2 FQGNSA. The length of the CDR3 is 13 residues. Trimming pared 3 bases from V and 5 bases from J, leaving 7 bases between. CDR3 nucleotide sequence: TGTGCCAGCAGCTTCGGGTGGACCGGGGAGCTGTTTTTT. Encoded protein: CASSFGWTGELFF.

The rearrangement joins TRBV6-6 to TRBJ2-5, with D perhaps TRBD1 (5 bases). The CDR3 has 13 residues. Germline lookup yields CDR1 MNHNY and CDR2 SVGAGI (reference sequence). The V gene lost 7 bases and the J gene lost 13 bases, with 22 bases spanning the gap. CDR3 nucleotide sequence: TGTGCCAGCACCCAAGCCCGGACATCCGGATCGTACTTC. Residues: CASTQARTSGSYF.

The V gene is TRBV5-1, the J gene TRBJ1-4; TRBD1 matches 7 bases. V shed 0 bases, J shed 7 bases, and the junction held 9 bases outside the gene matches. Per germline, CDR1 SGHRS and CDR2 YFSETQ. This CDR3 region has 16 residues. The CDR3 sequence: CASSLATGFFPEKLFF. DNA of the CDR3: TGCGCCAGCAGCTTGGCGACAGGGTTCTTTCCTGAAAAACTGTTTTTT.

The chain joins TRBV9 to TRBJ2-7; D is perhaps TRBD2 (6 bases). Deletions cut 7 bases from V and 5 bases from J, with 16 bases between. Germline CDR1 and CDR2: SGDLS and YYNGEE. CDR3 length equals 13 residues. The CDR3 here is CASGPSGEDEQYF. The CDR3 nucleotides are TGTGCCAGCGGCCCATCCGGGGAGGACGAGCAGTACTTC.

This clonotype was recorded a few times. The rearrangement uses TRBV7-9 and TRBJ1-3; D gene ambiguous. V was cut by 4 bases and J by 8 bases, with 12 bases left in between. Germline V lookup: CDR1 SEHNR, CDR2 FQNEAQ (reference sequence). The CDR3 is 13 residues long. The CDR3 sequence is CASSSPMADTIYF. In DNA form, the CDR3 reads TGTGCCAGCAGCTCACCGATGGCGGACACCATATATTTT.

The chain has TRBV6-4 and TRBJ1-4; no clear D. The CDR3 has 13 residues. Trimming pared 2 bases from V and 4 bases from J, leaving 5 bases between. From germline, CDR1 is MRHNA and CDR2 SNTAGT. CDR3 sequence: CASSDRDNEKLFF. CDR3 nucleotide sequence: TGTGCCAGCAGTGACAGGGATAATGAAAAACTGTTTTTT.

The gene calls are TRBV20-1 and TRBJ1-2; maybe TRBD1 (5 bases). The CDR3 extends over 17 amino acids. The V and J ends lost 0 bases and 4 bases respectively, with 21 bases between them. CDR1 is DFQATT and CDR2 is SNEGSKA in the germline V gene (reference sequence). CDR3 sequence (DNA): TGCAGTGCTAGAGATCTACTAGCTGACACCGGGGGCTATGGCTACACCTTC. Its translation: CSARDLLADTGGYGYTF.

Of note for this clonotype: A read error may produce the germline difference seen at one junction end. CDR3 sequence reads: CASSDINSLLHF. The CDR3 bases are TGTGCCAGCAGCGACATAAATTCACTCCTCCACTTT. J is TRBJ1-6 and V is TRBV12-3 or TRBV12-4; D is unclear. The CDR3 spans 12 residues.